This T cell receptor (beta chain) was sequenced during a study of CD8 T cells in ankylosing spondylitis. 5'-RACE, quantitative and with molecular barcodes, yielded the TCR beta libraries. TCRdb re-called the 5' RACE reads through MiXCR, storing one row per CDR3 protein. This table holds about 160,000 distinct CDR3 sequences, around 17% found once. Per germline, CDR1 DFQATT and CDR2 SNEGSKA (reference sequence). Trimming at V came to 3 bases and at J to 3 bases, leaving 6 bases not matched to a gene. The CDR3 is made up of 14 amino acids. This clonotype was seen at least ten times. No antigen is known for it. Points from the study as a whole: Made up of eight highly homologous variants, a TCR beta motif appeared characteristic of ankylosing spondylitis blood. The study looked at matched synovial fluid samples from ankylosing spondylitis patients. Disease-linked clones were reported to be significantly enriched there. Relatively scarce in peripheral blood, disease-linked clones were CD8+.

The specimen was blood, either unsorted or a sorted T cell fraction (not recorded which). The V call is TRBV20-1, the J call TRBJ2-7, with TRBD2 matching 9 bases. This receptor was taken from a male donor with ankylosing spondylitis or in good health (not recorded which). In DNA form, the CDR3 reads TGCAGTGCTAGTCTGGTAGCGGGAGTCTACGAGCAGTACTTC. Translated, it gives CSASLVAGVYEQYF.